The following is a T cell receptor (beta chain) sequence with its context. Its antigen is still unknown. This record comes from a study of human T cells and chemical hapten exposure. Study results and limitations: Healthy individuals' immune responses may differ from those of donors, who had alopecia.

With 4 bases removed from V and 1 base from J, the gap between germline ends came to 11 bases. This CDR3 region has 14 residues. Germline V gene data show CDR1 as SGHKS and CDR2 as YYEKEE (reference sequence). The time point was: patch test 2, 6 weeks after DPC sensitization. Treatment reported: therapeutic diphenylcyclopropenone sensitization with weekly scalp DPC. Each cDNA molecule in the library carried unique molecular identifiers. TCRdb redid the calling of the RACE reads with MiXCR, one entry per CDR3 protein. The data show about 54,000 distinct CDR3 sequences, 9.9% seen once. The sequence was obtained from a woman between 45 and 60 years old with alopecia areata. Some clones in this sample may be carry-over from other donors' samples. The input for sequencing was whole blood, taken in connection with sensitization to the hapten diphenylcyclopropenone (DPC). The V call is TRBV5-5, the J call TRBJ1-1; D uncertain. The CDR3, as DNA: TGTGCCAGCAGCACTTTTCACGGGAACACTGAAGCTTTCTTT. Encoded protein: CASSTFHGNTEAFF.